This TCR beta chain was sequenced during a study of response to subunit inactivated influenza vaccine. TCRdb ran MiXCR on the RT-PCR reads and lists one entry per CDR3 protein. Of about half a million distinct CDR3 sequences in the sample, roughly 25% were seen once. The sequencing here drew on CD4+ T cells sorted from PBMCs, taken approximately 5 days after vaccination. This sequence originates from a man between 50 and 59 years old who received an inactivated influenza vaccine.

Here the CDR3 DNA reads TGCGCCAGCAGCCAAACTTCCTCCTACGAGCAGTACTTC. Its translation: CASSQTSSYEQYF. This rearrangement joins TRBV4-1 to TRBJ2-7; D unclear. V lost 2 bases and J lost 0, with 5 bases in between. This CDR3 has 13 residues. Germline lookup yields CDR1 MGHRA and CDR2 YSYEKL.